Listed here are 32 T cell receptor beta chains from one sample, sequenced in a study of response to subunit inactivated influenza vaccine. TCRdb called the RT-PCR reads again in MiXCR, with one record for every CDR3 protein. The sample carries 530,000 or so distinct CDR3 sequences, about 12% recorded once. The specimen was PBMCs from blood, collected on the day of vaccination. Receptors were obtained from a man aged 50 or older who received an inactivated influenza vaccine.

J is TRBJ1-2 and V is TRBV4-2; 9 positions match TRBD1. J lost 0 bases, V lost 1 base, and 3 bases had no gene match. Per germline, CDR1 LGHNA and CDR2 YNFKEQ. CDR3 length: 16 residues. CDR3 protein: CASSQGGTGTNYGYTF. The DNA of the CDR3 is TGTGCCAGCAGCCAAGGGGGGACAGGGACTAACTATGGCTACACCTTC.

In its sample, this clonotype was seen a few times. The V call is TRBV7-9, the J call TRBJ1-2; D is unresolved. The V gene's germline CDR1 is SEHNR and CDR2 FQNEAQ (reference sequence). The CDR3 contains 14 residues. V lost 1 base and J 7 bases, leaving 13 bases between the germline ends. CDR3 in DNA: TGTGCCAGCAGCTTAGATTCCACTTCTCTTGGCTACACCTTC. Translating it yields CASSLDSTSLGYTF. Using reference TRBV7-9 and TRBJ1-2 for the parts outside the CDR3, the full variable domain is DTGVSQNPRHKITKRGQNVTFRCDPISEHNRLYWYRQTLGQGPEFLTYFQNEAQLEKSRLLSDRFSAERPKGSFSTLEIQRTEQGDSAMYLCASSLDSTSLGYTFGSGTRLTVV.

This clonotype was seen a few times. The chain couples TRBV12-3 or TRBV12-4 to TRBJ1-4, with D possibly being TRBD1 (5 bases). The V and J ends lost 3 bases and 7 bases respectively, with 9 bases between them. The CDR3 is 13 residues long. The CDR3 sequence: CASSFDRSEKLFF. Here the CDR3 DNA reads TGTGCCAGCAGTTTTGACAGAAGTGAAAAACTGTTTTTT.

This clonotype showed up just a few times. The rearrangement links TRBV27 to TRBJ2-1; no clear D. V was cut by 3 bases and J by 7 bases, with 10 bases left in between. Germline lookup yields CDR1 MNHEY and CDR2 SMNVEV (reference sequence). This CDR3 has 13 residues. The CDR3 protein is CASSFFDPNEQFF. DNA for the CDR3: TGTGCCAGCAGTTTCTTCGACCCTAATGAGCAGTTCTTC.

With respect to this clonotype: Germline is not matched at one junction end, which may reflect a read error. The chain recombines TRBV5-1 with TRBJ1-6, with D possibly TRBD1 on 5 matching bases. CDR3 size: 16 residues. Germline loops: CDR1 SGHRS, CDR2 YFSETQ. CDR3 sequence: CTSSLAGPSYNSPLHF. CDR3 bases: TGCACCAGCAGCTTGGCGGGACCCTCCTATAATTCACCCCTCCACTTT.

The J gene is TRBJ2-1, the V gene TRBV5-1; the D call may be TRBD1 or TRBD2 (5 bases each). CDR1 and CDR2 (germline): SGHRS, YFSETQ. Trimming stripped 4 bases from V and 5 bases from J, with 16 bases between. The CDR3 consists of 15 residues. The DNA for the CDR3 is TGCGCCAGCAGCCGAACTCCGGGACGGAACAATGAGCAGTTCTTC. Protein product: CASSRTPGRNNEQFF.

The rearrangement joins TRBV7-2 to TRBJ1-1; D perhaps matches TRBD1 (6 bases). Germline CDR1 reads SGHTA; CDR2 reads FQGNSA. There are 13 residues in the CDR3. V was pared by 3 bases and J by 5 bases, with 10 bases between. CDR3 nucleotides: TGTGCCAGCAGCTTTCGGGGGGCGACTGAAGCTTTCTTT. Translated: CASSFRGATEAFF.

Many counts were recorded for this clonotype. The chain uses TRBV5-1 and TRBJ2-3, with D unclear. Per germline, CDR1 SGHRS and CDR2 YFSETQ. With 0 bases removed from V and 0 bases from J, the gap between germline ends came to 5 bases. The CDR3 length is 14 residues. CDR3 bases: TGCGCCAGCAGCTTGGTTCAAAGCACAGATACGCAGTATTTT. Amino acid sequence: CASSLVQSTDTQYF.

V usage is TRBV28 and J usage is TRBJ2-6; D is perhaps TRBD1 (5 bases). The CDR3 has 17 amino acids. Germline-derived CDR1 and CDR2 are MDHEN and SYDVKM. Trimming cost V 5 bases and J 2 bases, with 16 bases left between them. CDR3 residues: CASSLYSRETGANVLTF. The CDR3 DNA reads as TGTGCCAGCAGTCTATATTCCAGGGAAACTGGGGCCAACGTCCTGACTTTC.

This clonotype was seen more than once but under ten times. The V and J genes are TRBV20-1 and TRBJ2-1; D is undetermined. This CDR3 comprises 17 residues. Trimming left V 0 bases short and J 0 bases short, with 15 bases between. Germline V gives CDR1 DFQATT, CDR2 SNEGSKA (reference sequence). The CDR3 loop is CSARDRAARSSYNEQFF. The CDR3 DNA reads TGCAGTGCTAGAGATAGGGCAGCACGGAGCTCCTACAATGAGCAGTTCTTC.

This clonotype was recorded a few times. The chain employs TRBV30 and TRBJ2-5; 9 bases align to TRBD1. This CDR3 region has 13 residues. From germline, CDR1 is GTSNPN and CDR2 SVGIG (reference sequence). V lost 2 bases to trimming and J lost 5 bases; unmatched junction nucleotides: 3. CDR3 nucleotides: TGTGCCTGGAGTACAGGGGGCGGTGAGACCCAGTACTTC. Its protein is CAWSTGGGETQYF.

This clonotype was picked up a small number of times. The J gene is TRBJ1-1, the V gene TRBV5-1; perhaps TRBD1 as D (6 bases). Germline CDR1 and CDR2: SGHRS and YFSETQ. The V gene lost 4 bases and the J gene lost 2 bases, with 21 bases spanning the gap. The CDR3 consists of 17 residues. The CDR3 is CASSQDGTLAENTEAFF. CDR3 nucleotides: TGCGCCAGCAGCCAAGACGGGACACTTGCTGAAAACACTGAAGCTTTCTTT.

This clonotype has a count of ten or more. The chain couples TRBV12-3 or TRBV12-4 to TRBJ2-3, with D possibly being TRBD1 or TRBD2 (6 bases each). V lost 5 bases and J lost 2, with 11 bases in between. The CDR3 is 14 amino acids. The DNA for the CDR3 is TGTGCCAGCAGTAGGGGGGTTGACACAGATACGCAGTATTTT. This sequence encodes CASSRGVDTDTQYF.

The chain joins TRBV11-2 to TRBJ2-7; D might be TRBD1 (6 bases). Germline values: CDR1 SGHAT, CDR2 FQNNGV. V shed 6 bases and J shed 3 bases, with 18 bases lying between them. This CDR3 contains 15 residues. The CDR3 here is CASSPTGTMVYEQYF. CDR3 DNA: TGTGCCAGCAGTCCAACCGGGACAATGGTCTACGAGCAGTACTTC.

The chain couples TRBV11-2 to TRBJ2-7; TRBD1 matches 11 bases. Per germline, CDR1 SGHAT and CDR2 FQNNGV. The V gene end was trimmed by 2 bases and the J gene end by 4 bases; junction bases not matched to a gene: 4. The length of the CDR3 is 15 residues. In DNA form, the CDR3 reads TGTGCCAGCAGCTTAAGCCGGGACAGGGGGTACGAGCAGTACTTC. The encoded protein is CASSLSRDRGYEQYF. The complete variable domain, with remaining parts taken from reference TRBV11-2 and TRBJ2-7, reads EAGVAQSPRYKIIEKRQSVAFWCNPISGHATLYWYQQILGQGPKLLIQFQNNGVVDDSQLPKDRFSAERLKGVDSTLKIQPAKLEDSAVYLCASSLSRDRGYEQYFGPGTRLTVT.

Only a few counts were recorded for this clonotype. The V and J genes are TRBV7-2 and TRBJ2-3; 7 bases align to TRBD1. Germline V CDR1 and CDR2: SGHTA, FQGNSA. The CDR3 is 17 amino acids. Losses at the gene ends were 3 bases for V and 2 bases for J; bases not matched to a gene: 11. DNA for the CDR3: TGTGCCAGCAGCTTGCCGGGACAGACGATACCCACAGATACGCAGTATTTT. Its translation is CASSLPGQTIPTDTQYF. Full variable domain (outside the CDR3, taken from reference TRBV7-2 and TRBJ2-3): GAGVSQSPSNKVTEKGKDVELRCDPISGHTALYWYRQSLGQGLEFLIYFQGNSAPDKSGLPSDRFSAERTGGSVSTLTIQRTQQEDSAVYLCASSLPGQTIPTDTQYFGPGTRLTVL.

This clonotype has ten or more counts. The CDR3 protein is CASSQPRTGRNTEAFF. CDR3 coding DNA: TGTGCCAGCAGCCAACCCCGGACAGGTAGGAACACTGAAGCTTTCTTT. V gene TRBV3-1 combines with J gene TRBJ1-1; TRBD1 aligns across 7 bases. Germline CDR1 and CDR2: LGHDT and YNNKEL (reference sequence). V gave up 2 bases and J gave up 1 base; unmatched junction bases: 7. The CDR3 spans 16 residues.

The chain combines TRBV11-1 with TRBJ2-2; 10 bases map to TRBD2. The CDR3 contains 21 residues. The J segment lost 2 bases and the V segment lost 6 bases, leaving 21 bases of the junction unmatched. Germline V gene lookup returns CDR1 SGHAT and CDR2 FQDESV (reference sequence). This chain's CDR3 is CASSSQRGGRPGATNTGELFF. CDR3 in DNA: TGTGCCAGCAGTTCTCAGCGGGGGGGGCGCCCCGGTGCCACTAACACCGGGGAGCTGTTTTTT.

This clonotype was picked up a small number of times. V is TRBV15 and J is TRBJ1-6; possibly TRBD1 for D (6 bases). Trimming took 5 bases from V and 6 from J, leaving 14 bases between them. The CDR3 sequence is 15 residues long. Germline V lookup: CDR1 LNHNV, CDR2 YYDKDF (reference sequence). The chain's CDR3 is CATSENRVGNSPLHF. The CDR3 bases are TGTGCCACCAGCGAAAACAGGGTTGGTAATTCACCCCTCCACTTT.

This clonotype was counted only a few times. This chain uses TRBV28 with TRBJ1-5; D remains ambiguous. The CDR3 runs 12 residues. CDR1 MDHEN and CDR2 SYDVKM come from the germline V gene. The V gene lost 10 bases and the J gene lost 4 bases, with 11 bases spanning the gap. CDR3 sequence: CATSPVNQPQHF. As DNA, the CDR3 is TGTGCCACCTCTCCGGTAAATCAGCCCCAGCATTTT.

This clonotype was observed a few times. The chain carries TRBV27 and TRBJ1-6; D may be TRBD1 (6 bases). This CDR3 region has 15 residues. Trimming left V 7 bases short and J 2 bases short, with 12 bases between. Germline CDR1 and CDR2: MNHEY and SMNVEV (reference sequence). CDR3 region: CASTLRTAYNSPLHF. CDR3 sequence (DNA): TGTGCCAGCACCCTACGGACAGCCTATAATTCACCCCTCCACTTT.

This clonotype came up many times. The chain combines TRBV3-1 with TRBJ2-7; 7 bases map to TRBD1. Per germline, CDR1 LGHDT and CDR2 YNNKEL (reference sequence). The CDR3 loop spans 14 amino acids. The J segment lost 3 bases and the V segment lost 10 bases, leaving 12 bases of the junction unmatched. CDR3 in DNA: TGTGCCACCCAACAGGGGCCATCATTCTACGAGCAGTACTTC. Its protein is CATQQGPSFYEQYF.

This chain connects TRBV7-9 to TRBJ2-1; 8 bases are shared with TRBD1. Unmatched junction bases numbered 7, after V lost 1 base and J lost 5 bases. The CDR3 spans 16 residues. Germline V gene sequence: CDR1 SEHNR, CDR2 FQNEAQ (reference sequence). CDR3 nucleotides: TGTGCCAGCAGCTTAGGGACAGGGTCGAGGCACAATGAGCAGTTCTTC. The encoded protein is CASSLGTGSRHNEQFF. Full variable domain (missing parts from reference TRBV7-9 and TRBJ2-1): DTGVSQNPRHKITKRGQNVTFRCDPISEHNRLYWYRQTLGQGPEFLTYFQNEAQLEKSRLLSDRFSAERPKGSFSTLEIQRTEQGDSAMYLCASSLGTGSRHNEQFFGPGTRLTVL.

The V and J genes are TRBV29-1 and TRBJ2-7; 7 bases map to TRBD1. J gave up 3 bases and V 4 bases, and 6 bases lay outside the gene matches. CDR1 is SQVTM, CDR2 ANQGSEA, per germline. The CDR3 runs to 13 residues. DNA of the CDR3: TGCAGCGTTGGGGGACAGTGGGACTACGAGCAGTACTTC. Translating gives CSVGGQWDYEQYF.

The rearrangement links TRBV6-2 or TRBV6-3 to TRBJ2-1, with 9 bases lining up with TRBD2. V shed 4 bases, J shed 4 bases, and the junction held 2 bases outside the gene matches. The CDR3 covers 14 residues. The V gene's germline CDR1 is MNHEY and CDR2 SVGEGT. CDR3 protein: CASSSLAGYNEQFF. The CDR3 DNA reads TGTGCCAGCAGTTCCCTAGCGGGATACAATGAGCAGTTCTTC.

This clonotype occurred a few times. In DNA, the CDR3 is TGTGCCCTGTGCTCCTCTGGGGCCAACGTCCTGACTTTC. Protein sequence: CALCSSGANVLTF. The V call is TRBV30, the J call TRBJ2-6; D call uncertain. The CDR3 covers 13 residues. CDR1 and CDR2 (germline): GTSNPN, SVGIG (reference sequence). Trimming pared 8 bases from V and 0 bases from J, leaving 8 bases between.

The chain carries TRBV10-3 and TRBJ1-1, with 9 bases that match TRBD1. The CDR3 has 14 residues. Germline CDR1 and CDR2: ENHRY and SYGVKD. V shed 10 bases, J shed 1 base, and the junction held 7 bases outside the gene matches. CDR3 residues: CATAGQGKNTEAFF. In DNA form, the CDR3 reads TGTGCCACCGCGGGACAGGGTAAGAACACTGAAGCTTTCTTT.

The CDR3 sequence is CASRPPGEETQYF. CDR3 coding DNA: TGCGCCAGCCGCCCCCCGGGGGAAGAGACCCAGTACTTC. This chain connects TRBV4-1 to TRBJ2-5; TRBD2 is a possible D gene (6 bases). The length of the CDR3 is 13 residues. Between the trimmed V and J ends, which lost 8 bases and 3 bases, there was a span of 13 bases. Germline loops: CDR1 MGHRA, CDR2 YSYEKL.

The chain couples TRBV14 to TRBJ1-1, with D unresolved. Between the trimmed V and J ends, which lost 1 base and 5 bases, there was a span of 5 bases. In germline, CDR1 is SGHDN, CDR2 FVKESK. CDR3 size: 12 residues. CDR3: CASSQGETEAFF. CDR3 sequence (DNA): TGTGCCAGCAGCCAAGGGGAGACTGAAGCTTTCTTT.

This clonotype was counted a few times. The V and J genes are TRBV7-2 and TRBJ2-7; 9 nucleotides align to TRBD2. The V segment lost 6 bases and the J segment 3 bases; nucleotides outside the gene matches: 9. This CDR3 contains 15 residues. Germline V lookup: CDR1 SGHTA, CDR2 FQGNSA. CDR3 sequence: CASRPSGTDRYEQYF. The CDR3 DNA reads as TGTGCCAGCAGACCTAGCGGGACCGACCGCTACGAGCAGTACTTC.

This clonotype appeared a few times. V and J are TRBV4-3 and TRBJ1-1, with D possibly being TRBD1 (5 bases). Germline-derived CDR1 and CDR2 are LGHNA and YSLEER. V was clipped by 5 bases and J by 1 base, with 11 bases between them. The CDR3 consists of 14 residues. CDR3 residues: CASSIGDTNTEAFF. CDR3 coding DNA: TGCGCCAGCAGCATAGGGGATACGAACACTGAAGCTTTCTTT.

This clonotype was detected ten times or more. CDR3 amino acids: CASKEGSSTGELFF. DNA of the CDR3: TGTGCCAGCAAAGAGGGATCCTCTACCGGGGAGCTGTTTTTT. The chain has TRBV28 and TRBJ2-2; maybe TRBD2 (5 bases). The CDR3 has 14 amino acids. Per the germline V gene, CDR1 is MDHEN and CDR2 is SYDVKM. Trimming left V 7 bases short and J 5 bases short, with 14 bases between.